This TCR beta chain came from a study of T cell responses to AZD1222 COVID-19 vaccine. The CDR3 runs to 14 residues. Germline CDR1 and CDR2: LNHDA and SQIVND (reference sequence). V was clipped by 5 bases and J by 0 bases, with 8 bases between them. Assay: immunoSEQ multiplex PCR; the TCRdb copy retains only in-frame clones and omits some. The sample holds roughly 180,000 clones, over 80% seen once. Source: peripheral blood, taken on day 0 of AZD1222 vaccination. The V gene is TRBV19, the J gene TRBJ1-3, with D maybe TRBD1 (5 bases). The clonotype was recovered from an adult in good health. CDR3 DNA: TGTGCCAGTAGTGCAGGGAGCTCTGGAAACACCATATATTTT. Its protein product is CASSAGSSGNTIYF.